These 24 T cell receptor beta chains came from one sample sequenced in a study of vaccination and CD4 T cells after COVID-19. The treatment: approximately nine-day PBMC culture with coronavirus spike peptide pools or control peptides (ViraFEST assay). The antigens these receptors bind are not known. Cultured CD4+ T-cell DNA underwent Oncomine TCR Beta short-read sequencing. TCRdb analysed the PCR reads with MiXCR anew, one entry per CDR3 protein. The repertoire holds some 7,400 distinct CDR3 sequences, with 50% as singletons. The sequenced sample was CD4+ T cells from blood, cultured in vitro. Receptors were obtained from a human donor who had recovered from COVID-19.

J is TRBJ2-1 and V is TRBV21-1; the table's D gene call, TRBD2, was not cross checked with the DNA. TRBV21-1 is a pseudogene segment. There are 15 residues in the CDR3. The CDR3 DNA reads as TGTGCCAGCAGCAAAGGGACTAGCACCTACAATGAGCAGTTCTTC. Its translation is CASSKGTSTYNEQFF.

This chain connects TRBV11-1 to TRBJ1-1; 8 nucleotides align to TRBD1. V trimming: 3 bases; J trimming: 1 base; junction bases outside the gene matches: 1. The CDR3 runs 14 residues. Germline V gene lookup returns CDR1 SGHAT and CDR2 FQDESV (reference sequence). The CDR3 nucleotides are TGTGCCAGCAGCTTCGGACAGGGGAACACTGAAGCTTTCTTT. Amino acids: CASSFGQGNTEAFF.

The rearrangement links TRBV7-2 to TRBJ2-1, with 7 bases aligning to TRBD1. This CDR3 contains 16 residues. From germline, CDR1 is SGHTA and CDR2 FQGNSA. The trim removed 3 bases at V and 7 bases at J, leaving 12 bases unmatched. The CDR3 sequence: CASSFPGQSLTNEQFF. The CDR3 nucleotides are TGTGCCAGCAGCTTTCCGGGACAGAGCCTTACAAATGAGCAGTTCTTC.

Written as DNA, the CDR3 is TGTGCCTGGAGTAGGGTTTCGGGCAATCAGCCCCAGCATTTT. Amino acid sequence: CAWSRVSGNQPQHF. The chain uses TRBV30 and TRBJ1-5; D is unresolved. V lost 2 bases and J lost 2, with 10 bases in between. The CDR3 is 14 residues long. Germline CDR1 GTSNPN, CDR2 SVGIG (reference sequence).

This clonotype is large by share. This chain links TRBV6-5 with TRBJ1-2; weak D call: TRBD1 (5 bases). V was cut by 2 bases and J by 7 bases, with 17 bases left in between. The germline V gene encodes CDR1 MNHEY and CDR2 SVGAGI. This CDR3 region has 15 residues. Here the CDR3 reads CASSYRGDSIGGYTF. CDR3 nucleotides: TGTGCCAGCAGTTACCGGGGAGACAGTATCGGTGGCTACACCTTC.

The chain joins TRBV5-1 to TRBJ1-1; TRBD1 might be the D (6 bases). The CDR3 loop spans 14 amino acids. V was clipped by 1 base and J by 5 bases, with 12 bases between them. The germline CDR1 and CDR2 sequences are SGHRS and YFSETQ. For the CDR3, the DNA is TGCGCCAGCAGCTTGTCAGGGGTGGGTACTGAAGCTTTCTTT. Translation gives CASSLSGVGTEAFF.

This clonotype is termed medium-sized. The chain couples TRBV10-2 to TRBJ1-5; no clear D. Trimming left V 0 bases short and J 4 bases short, with 10 bases between. CDR3 length equals 15 residues. Germline loops: CDR1 WSHSY, CDR2 SAAADI. CDR3 amino acids: CASSESSGGNQPQHF. CDR3 DNA: TGCGCCAGCAGTGAGTCTAGCGGCGGAAATCAGCCCCAGCATTTT.

The CDR3 nucleotides read TGCAGTGCCCCCTTGAGGGTCAGCACAGATACGCAGTATTTT. Translation: CSAPLRVSTDTQYF. V and J are TRBV20-1 and TRBJ2-3, with a possible D match to TRBD2 (5 bases). Germline CDR1 and CDR2: DFQATT and SNEGSKA (reference sequence). V dropped 6 bases and J dropped 0 bases, with 13 bases sitting between them. The CDR3 runs to 14 residues.

CDR3 nucleotide sequence: TGTGCCAGCAGTTCTTTAGCGGGAGGGCCAGATACGCAGTATTTT. This encodes CASSSLAGGPDTQYF. V gene TRBV28 combines with J gene TRBJ2-3; 11 nucleotides agree with TRBD2. The J segment lost 4 bases and the V segment lost 4 bases, leaving 4 bases of the junction unmatched. CDR1 and CDR2 (germline): MDHEN, SYDVKM. The CDR3 has 15 amino acids.

The rearrangement joins TRBV20-1 to TRBJ2-5, with 8 positions matching TRBD2. This CDR3 is built from 16 residues. Unmatched junction bases numbered 10, after V lost 0 bases and J lost 4 bases. Germline V gives CDR1 DFQATT, CDR2 SNEGSKA (reference sequence). This CDR3 is CSARDDGGRQGETQYF. CDR3 nucleotide sequence: TGCAGTGCTAGAGACGACGGCGGGAGGCAGGGAGAGACCCAGTACTTC.

The chain links TRBV12-3 or TRBV12-4 to TRBJ1-6; D call uncertain. CDR3 size: 14 residues. Trimming removed 3 bases at V and 9 bases at J, with 12 bases between. The CDR3 DNA follows: TGTGCCAGCAGTTTGAGGGTGGAGAGTTCACCCCTCCACTTT. Its translation is CASSLRVESSPLHF.

A few counts support this clonotype. This chain connects TRBV19 to TRBJ1-6; D remains unclear. The CDR3 is 15 amino acids. V lost 5 bases and J 10 bases, leaving 18 bases between the germline ends. Per the germline V gene, CDR1 is LNHDA and CDR2 is SQIVND (reference sequence). The CDR3 sequence is CASSRIDVNGSPLHF. For the CDR3, the DNA is TGTGCCAGTAGTCGAATCGATGTTAACGGCTCACCCCTCCACTTT.

The chain is built from TRBV18 and TRBJ1-2, with D unclear. There are 14 residues in the CDR3. In germline, CDR1 is KGHSH, CDR2 LQKENI. Trimming took off 3 bases at V and 0 bases at J, with 8 bases between the two ends. CDR3 amino acids: CASSPSHSNYGYTF. CDR3 DNA sequence: TGTGCCAGCTCACCCTCGCACTCTAACTATGGCTACACCTTC.

The J gene is TRBJ1-2, the V gene TRBV27, with 9 positions matching TRBD1. The CDR3 is 14 amino acids. Germline V gives CDR1 MNHEY, CDR2 SMNVEV (reference sequence). Unmatched junction bases numbered 2, after V lost 2 bases and J lost 4 bases. CDR3 sequence reads: CASSLDRGGYGYTF. CDR3 nucleotides: TGTGCCAGCAGTTTAGACAGGGGGGGCTATGGCTACACCTTC.

The chain couples TRBV7-2 to TRBJ2-5; a weak D match, TRBD1 (6 bases). There are 13 residues in the CDR3. V shed 2 bases and J shed 4 bases, with 8 bases lying between them. Germline CDR1 is SGHTA and CDR2 is FQGNSA. The CDR3 loop is CASSLTGPETQYF. CDR3 coding DNA: TGTGCCAGCAGCTTAACAGGGCCAGAGACCCAGTACTTC.

This clonotype was seen a few times. The chain has TRBV20-1 and TRBJ2-3; TRBD1 agrees at 7 bases. The length of the CDR3 is 15 residues. V was clipped by 6 bases and J by 2 bases; unmatched bases: 11. The germline V gene has CDR1 DFQATT and CDR2 SNEGSKA (reference sequence). Here the CDR3 DNA reads TGCAGTGCGATCCCGGTAGACAGGGCCACAGATACGCAGTATTTT. As protein: CSAIPVDRATDTQYF.

The chain carries TRBV30 and TRBJ2-6; D is unclear. CDR3 size: 16 residues. CDR1 and CDR2 from the germline V gene are GTSNPN and SVGIG (reference sequence). Trimming removed 1 base from V and 4 bases from J, with 14 bases in between. CDR3 bases: TGTGCCTGGAGTGCCACCCGGGTGAGAGGGGCCAACGTCCTGACTTTC. Translated: CAWSATRVRGANVLTF.

CDR3: CASSLGAGAVTDTQYF. The CDR3 nucleotides are TGTGCCAGCAGCTTAGGGGCAGGCGCGGTCACAGATACGCAGTATTTT. This chain joins TRBV7-2 and TRBJ2-3, with D uncertain. The germline gives CDR1 SGHTA, CDR2 FQGNSA. V gave up 1 base and J gave up 2 bases, with 13 bases separating them. This CDR3 is 16 amino acids long.

Within the sample, this clonotype is medium-sized (0.01 to 0.1%). The V and J genes are TRBV5-8 and TRBJ1-2; the D is unclear. This CDR3 is 13 amino acids long. CDR1 is SGHTS and CDR2 is YDEGEE in the germline V gene. The V and J ends lost 4 bases and 7 bases respectively, with 14 bases between them. DNA for the CDR3: TGTGCCAGCAGCAGGACCGCTGTGAGTGGCTACACCTTC. It encodes CASSRTAVSGYTF.

The V and J genes are TRBV18 and TRBJ2-4, with D perhaps TRBD1 or TRBD2 (6 bases each). CDR1 and CDR2 from the germline V gene are KGHSH and LQKENI. V lost 3 bases and J lost 9, with 15 bases in between. The CDR3 is 14 amino acids. CDR3 DNA sequence: TGTGCCAGCTCACCCCGTCTGGAGGGGGGCATTCAGTACTTC. Residues: CASSPRLEGGIQYF. Drawing the rest from reference TRBV18 and TRBJ2-4, the complete variable domain is NAGVMQNPRHLVRRRGQEARLRCSPMKGHSHVYWYRQLPEEGLKFMVYLQKENIIDESGMPKERFSAEFPKEGPSILRIQQVVRGDSAAYFCASSPRLEGGIQYFGAGTRLSVL.

V gene TRBV6-1 combines with J gene TRBJ1-1; no reliable D call. V lost 8 bases and J lost 8, with 9 bases in between. The germline V gene encodes CDR1 MNHNS and CDR2 SASEGT. The CDR3 covers 10 residues. CDR3 sequence: CASELVEAFF. Written as DNA, the CDR3 is TGTGCCAGCGAATTAGTAGAAGCTTTCTTT.

Only one count was recorded for this clonotype. The CDR3 DNA reads TGTGCCAGCAGCCAAGATGGAGGGGAAGTCTATGGCTACACCTTC. Amino acids: CASSQDGGEVYGYTF. This chain links TRBV4-2 with TRBJ1-2; D is possibly TRBD1 (5 bases). V lost 0 bases to trimming and J lost 4 bases, with 12 bases between them. Germline lookup yields CDR1 LGHNA and CDR2 YNFKEQ. The CDR3 contains 15 residues.

This chain connects TRBV7-9 to TRBJ2-5, with D possibly being TRBD2 (7 bases). The V and J ends lost 5 bases and 4 bases respectively, with 20 bases between them. CDR1 and CDR2 (germline): SEHNR, FQNEAQ (reference sequence). The CDR3 extends over 16 amino acids. The CDR3 DNA reads TGTGCCAGCAGCATTGGAGGGGGAGGGCCCTCAGAGACCCAGTACTTC. Translating gives CASSIGGGGPSETQYF.

The chain carries TRBV19 and TRBJ1-2; D is ambiguous. Per germline, CDR1 LNHDA and CDR2 SQIVND (reference sequence). The CDR3 spans 13 residues. The V end was cut by 5 bases, the J end by 4 bases, with 11 bases between. CDR3 in DNA: TGTGCCAGTAGTCTGCGAGACTTCTATGGCTACACCTTC. Protein sequence: CASSLRDFYGYTF.